This T cell receptor beta chain was profiled in a study of shared clonotypes between healthy human individuals. Study overall: Per donor, three plates held CD4 naive cells, three held CD4 memory, two held CD8 naive and one held CD8 memory. General study findings and limits: The diversity represented, both genetic and in exposure history, was limited by few donors. Unshared clonotypes carried lower generation probabilities than those common to all four donors.

Sorted-subset replicate PCRs used about 200 ng DNA, approximately 27,000 T cell genomes. Clones were read by immunoSEQ multiplex PCR, and TCRdb kept only the in-frame ones, dropping some. The sample consists of millions of clones, roughly 94% of them appearing once. The length of the CDR3 is 15 residues. Germline trimming cut 5 bases from V and 6 bases from J; bases unmatched to any gene: 8. Looked up from germline, CDR1 is SGHVS and CDR2 is FNYEAQ. Terminally differentiated effector memory CD45RA+ cells were left out of the naive CD8 fraction, which was CD45RO-negative and positively selected for CCR7. This clone was seen only once. Its antigen remains unknown.

The TCR sequence derives from a young man in good health. This rearrangement joins TRBV7-6 to TRBJ2-2, with 8 nucleotides matching TRBD2. Sequenced material: naive CD8+ T cells sorted from blood. The CDR3 DNA is TGTGCCAGCAGCGAAGCGGGGGCCATACCCGGGGAGCTGTTTTTT. Translating gives CASSEAGAIPGELFF.